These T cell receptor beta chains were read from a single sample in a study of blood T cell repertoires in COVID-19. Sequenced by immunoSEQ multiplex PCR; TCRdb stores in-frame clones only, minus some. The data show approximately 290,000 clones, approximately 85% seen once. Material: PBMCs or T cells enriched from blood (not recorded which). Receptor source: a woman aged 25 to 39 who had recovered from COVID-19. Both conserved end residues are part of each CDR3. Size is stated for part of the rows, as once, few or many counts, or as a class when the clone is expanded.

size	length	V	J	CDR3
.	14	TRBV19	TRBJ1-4	CASSIGDRGEKLFF
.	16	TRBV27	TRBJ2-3	CASSLGLADSTDTQYF
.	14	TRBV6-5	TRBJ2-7	CASRDTGAAYEQYF
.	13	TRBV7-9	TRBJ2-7	CASSLAGGYEQYF
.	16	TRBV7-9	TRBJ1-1	CASSQPLQSIRTEAFF
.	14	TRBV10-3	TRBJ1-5	CAISPSGSNQPQHF
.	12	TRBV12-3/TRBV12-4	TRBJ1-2	CASSQMNYGYTF
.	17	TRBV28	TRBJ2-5	CASSFGGNIKRQETQYF
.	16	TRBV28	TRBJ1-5	CASSLDVELGNQPQHF
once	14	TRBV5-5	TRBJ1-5	CASSLGGQNQPQHF
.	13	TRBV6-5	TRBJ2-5	CASRRTEQETQYF
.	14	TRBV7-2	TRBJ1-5	CASSPGRVVQPQHF
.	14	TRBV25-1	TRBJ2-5	CASSDPRQGETQYF
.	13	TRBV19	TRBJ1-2	CASSIDKNYGYTF
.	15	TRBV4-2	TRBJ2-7	CASSGLAGGPDEQYF
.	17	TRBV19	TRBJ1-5	CASSISSRRNSNQPQHF
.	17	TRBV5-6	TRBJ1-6	CASSLPTRQVTNSPLHF
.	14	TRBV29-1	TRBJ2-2	CSVVIRGNTGELFF
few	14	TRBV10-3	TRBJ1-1	CAISEDRLNTEAFF
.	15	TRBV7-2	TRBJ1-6	CASSAQGLGNSPLHF
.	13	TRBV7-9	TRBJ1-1	CASSPRGNTEAFF
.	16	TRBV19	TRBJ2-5	CASSIYTGHRQETQYF
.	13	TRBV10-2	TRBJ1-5	CASSETGLQPQHF
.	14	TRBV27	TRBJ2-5	CASSQGQGQETQYF
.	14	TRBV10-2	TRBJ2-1	CASSTSGTYNEQFF
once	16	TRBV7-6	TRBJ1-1	CASSPRQGSGNTEAFF
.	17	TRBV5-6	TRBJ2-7	CASSALLPGLVRPEQYF
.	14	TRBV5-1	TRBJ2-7	CASSWGDRIPEQYF
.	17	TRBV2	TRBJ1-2	CASRIDSDRAINYGYTF
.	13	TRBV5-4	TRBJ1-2	CASSSQGFYGYTF
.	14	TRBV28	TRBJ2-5	CASSSPGSRETQYF
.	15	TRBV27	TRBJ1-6	CASSARQGARSPLHF
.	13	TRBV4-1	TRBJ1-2	CASSQDMRAGYTF
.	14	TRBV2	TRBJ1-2	CASRGRERNYGYTF
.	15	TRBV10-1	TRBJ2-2	CASSEGTGMAGELFF
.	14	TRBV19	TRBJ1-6	CASRDGQGGSPLHF
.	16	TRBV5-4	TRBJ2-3	CASRPGLAEQGDTQYF
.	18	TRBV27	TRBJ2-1	CASSPSFMSLAGYNEQFF
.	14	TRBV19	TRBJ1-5	CASSGGVSNQPQHF
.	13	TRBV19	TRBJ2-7	CASLQGDGYEQYF
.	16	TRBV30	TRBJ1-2	CAWNSYRGGLNYGYTF
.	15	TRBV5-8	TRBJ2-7	CASSKDRGPLDEQYF
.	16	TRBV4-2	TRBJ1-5	CASSQEVTRGNQPQHF
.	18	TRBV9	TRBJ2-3	CASSSPELAPRDTDTQYF
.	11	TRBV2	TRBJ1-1	CASSEPRGAFF
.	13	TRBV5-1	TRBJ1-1	CASSLAQETEAFF
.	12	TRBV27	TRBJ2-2	CASSGLEGELFF
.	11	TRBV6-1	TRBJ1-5	CASSEVQPQHF
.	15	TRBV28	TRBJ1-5	CASSLQGAGNQPQHF
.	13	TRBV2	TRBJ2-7	CASSGDRVHEQYF
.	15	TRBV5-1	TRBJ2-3	CASSFGGAGSSTQYF
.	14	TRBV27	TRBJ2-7	CASSLGTGMLEQYF
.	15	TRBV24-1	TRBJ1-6	CATSGGRGSDSPLHF